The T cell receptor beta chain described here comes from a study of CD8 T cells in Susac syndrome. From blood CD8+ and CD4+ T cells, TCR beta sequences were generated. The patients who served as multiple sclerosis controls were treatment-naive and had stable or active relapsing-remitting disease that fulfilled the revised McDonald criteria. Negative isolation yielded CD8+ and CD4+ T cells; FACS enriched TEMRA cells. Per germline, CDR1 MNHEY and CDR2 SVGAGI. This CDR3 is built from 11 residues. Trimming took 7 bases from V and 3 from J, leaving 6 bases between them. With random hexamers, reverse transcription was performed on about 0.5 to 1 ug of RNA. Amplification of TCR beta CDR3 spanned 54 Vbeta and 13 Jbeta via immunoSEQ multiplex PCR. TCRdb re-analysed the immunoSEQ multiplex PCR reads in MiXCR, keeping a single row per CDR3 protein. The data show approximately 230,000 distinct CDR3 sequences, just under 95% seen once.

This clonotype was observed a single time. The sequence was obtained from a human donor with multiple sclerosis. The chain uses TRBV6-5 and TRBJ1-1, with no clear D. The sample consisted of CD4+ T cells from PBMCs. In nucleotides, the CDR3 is TGTGCCAGCACGCGTCACACTGAAGCTTTCTTT. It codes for CASTRHTEAFF.